The T cell receptor beta chain under discussion was sequenced for a study of intratumoral heterogeneity in liver cancer. General notes on the study: In the full approximately 15-patient cohort, the median age was around 59 years and the majority of patients were male. RNA-seq, DNA sequencing, TCR-seq and SNP array data from multiple regions of hepatocellular carcinoma specimens were combined in the study to investigate intratumor heterogeneity. The overall cohort comprised 70 to 75 multiregional samples from around 15 HCC patients, with over 50 tumoral and roughly 20 adjacent nontumoral regions. Findings and caveats that apply to the study as a whole: The authors acknowledged a relatively low patient number and under-sampled tumor-infiltrating lymphocyte representation as limitations.

The CDR3 starts with the cysteine, ends with the phenylalanine, and has 14 residues. Only the CDR3 region is kept as DNA, spanning 42 bases read in frame from base 1. CDR1 and CDR2 (SGHKS, YYEKEE) derive from the germline V gene (reference sequence). Relative to germline, V is 0 bases shorter and J is 7 bases shorter, with 14 bases between their ends. This clone was seen once. Its cognate antigen has yet to be identified. No much larger clonotype is one base removed from it; base qualities were not supplied. Using the immunoSEQ assay, the TCR beta chain CDR3 regions were sequenced from genomic DNA. Rearranged VDJ segments were amplified with primers that anneal to V and J segments. On the study's bioinformatics: Clonality and richness metrics were computed with the ImmunoSeq Analyzer software. Fisher's exact test, supplemented by a beta-binomial method for added stringency, was applied to identify differentially abundant clones between regions. This immuneACCESS table, as held by TCRdb, lists in-frame sequences with V and J called but not all clones. Of the missing ones, under half trace to an unresolved V gene in checked studies; the others have no known cause. For V, J and clone size, that table is used; D and trimming come from the DNA. For this sample there are some 20,000 clones; around 73% appear just once. About 17% of the sample is in the top ten clones.

Early-stage hepatocellular carcinoma was present in all patients, and no therapy was administered to any patient before surgical resection. Sampled areas lacked macroscopic evidence of necrosis or hemorrhage. TCR sequencing (ImmunoSeq) was performed on multiple regions from a couple of patients. Frozen resection tissue samples were collected at least 1 cm apart from each other. Samples with the label N were taken from nontumoral liver tissue next to the tumor. Genomic DNA was extracted from bulk tissue using the DNeasy blood and tissue kit. The rearranged segments are TRBV5-5 and TRBJ2-7, with TRBD2 perhaps the D gene, on 5 matching bases. The source material was tumor-adjacent normal tissue, sampled before any cancer treatment. The TCR originated in a woman aged 70-85 years with hepatocellular carcinoma. The CDR3 sequence is CASSLAGFKGEQYF. At the DNA level, the sequence is TGTGCCAGCAGCTTGGCGGGGTTTAAGGGTGAGCAGTACTTC.